This TCR beta chain was documented in a study of T cell changes during pregnancy in multiple sclerosis. Per the germline V gene, CDR1 is SGHNT and CDR2 is YYREEE (reference sequence). The V and J ends lost 3 bases and 5 bases respectively, with 9 bases between them. This CDR3 comprises 12 residues. This clone occurred once. This table comes from immunoSEQ multiplex PCR, and its TCRdb copy is limited to in-frame clones, with some not included. The repertoire holds about 28,000 clones, with roughly 89% as singletons. V is TRBV5-4 and J is TRBJ2-7; D is undetermined. The TCR originated in a female donor in good health, enrolled as a control in a pregnancy study. Sequences were derived from CD4+ T cells from peripheral blood mononuclear cells, sampled in the first trimester of pregnancy. DNA for the CDR3: TGTGCCAGCAGCTGGGCTGGGCACGAGCAGTACTTC. Amino acids: CASSWAGHEQYF. The variable domain in full, completed from reference TRBV5-4 and TRBJ2-7, reads ETGVTQSPTHLIKTRGQQVTLRCSSQSGHNTVSWYQQALGQGPQFIFQYYREEENGRGNFPPRFSGLQFPNYSSELNVNALELDDSALYLCASSWAGHEQYFGPGTRLTVT.